This record looks at one T cell receptor beta chain sequence and its context. The antigen this receptor binds is unknown. Qualities for individual bases were not recorded, and no much larger clone is one base off. The data were taken from a study of cytomegalovirus exposure and HLA in healthy donors (dated by TCRdb to 2015 to 2018). Some background on the complete study: In an earlier analysis of roughly 500 of the donors, 250 to 350 Gb of sequence data and just under 120 million unique TCR beta sequences from some 170 million T cells were reported. Class I and class II HLA loci were covered by the typing at four-digit resolution. The study profiled the T cell repertoires of fewer than 850 subjects by immunosequencing and related them to cytomegalovirus serostatus. All discovery cohort repertoires had been generated on a single sequencing platform. A separate validation cohort of 90 to 150 different subjects was used in addition to the roughly 620-subject first cohort. Rather than drawing on any new phenotypic data, the later analysis identified candidate immune exposures from TCR beta sequences and the way those sequences occurred across donors. In a later genetic analysis, genome-wide SNP genotypes for about 65% of the 666 donors were used, and that subset was treated as a discovery cohort. Donor age, sex, ethnicity and CMV serostatus were compiled alongside the repertoire data. Typing coverage differed by locus: A, B, C, DRB1 and DQB1 were typed in roughly 620-640 donors, DQA1 in approximately 520, DPA1 in around 600, and DPB1 in 400 to 480. Because of strong linkage in the cohort, roughly five DR-DQ haplotypes were treated as single units for association and clustering. Among 300 to 500 genotyped donors of the cohort, an average of around 220,000 unique TCR beta nucleotide sequences was sequenced per donor, of which about 18% were non-productive. To decide whether each TCR beta V gene segment behaved as functional or pseudogenic, an earlier analysis of fewer than 750 of the donors relied on high-throughput TCR beta sequencing. Around 320 gigabases of sequencing data and 70 million to 85 million unique TCR sequences were included in an early release covering about 620 HLA-typed donors. A later analysis re-analyzed previously published TCR beta repertoires from roughly 690 donors and added high-resolution HLA genotyping to study TCR occurrence patterns. Among the roughly 400 genotyped donors, approximately 81% belonged to the genetic ancestry cluster associated with self-reported Caucasian donors. To predict cytomegalovirus infection status, the study combined high-throughput TCR immunosequencing, statistical association of individual TCRs with disease status, and machine learning. The study aimed to test whether signatures of past pathogen exposure could be identified by cataloging public T cell receptors. Results and caveats for the whole study, not just this receptor: In both the original and validation cohorts, the classifier was reported to diagnose cytomegalovirus status with high specificity and sensitivity. The only immune exposure information available for the cohort was CMV serostatus. Because HLA typing was missing for some donors at each locus, association tests included only the typed subset. While some public TCRs were present in many individuals, most TCR sequences turned up only very rarely across donors. A further reported finding was that TCR beta sequences accurately predicted the HLA-A and HLA-B alleles for most subjects in the first cohort. Three of the identified cytomegalovirus-associated TCR beta chains were confirmed in vitro to be specific for cytomegalovirus antigens. Strong co-occurrence of HLA alleles, especially DR and DQ, made assigning TCR associations to individual alleles difficult. It was suggested by the authors that the approach could potentially be generalized to other disease states and immunological phenotypes. In an earlier analysis of about 600 of the donors, most TCR beta V segments appeared in productive rearrangements about 87% or about 30% of the time, broadly matching IMGT annotations. A group of highly shared sequence variants was considered likely to be a technical artifact of the sequencing pipeline. The 87-base-pair reads could not distinguish some IMGT-functional V segments, including TRBV6-2 and TRBV6-3, so those segments were excluded. V-gene and J-gene trimming of TCR beta chains was associated with a missense DCLRE1C variant in a later genetic analysis, and the association was replicated in an independent cohort. At a false discovery rate of 0.05, a later analysis linked about 16,000 TCR beta sequences to specific HLA alleles. In a later analysis, HLA-associated TCR beta chains showed more clonal expansion and lower generation probabilities than non-associated chains that were equally common. A later analysis reported that several top co-occurrence clusters appeared linked to parvovirus B19, influenza, CMV and Epstein-Barr virus. Compared with the roughly 600-donor mean, donors in an Asian-associated ancestry cluster had fewer N-insertions in productive TCRs, according to a later genetic analysis. Linkage disequilibrium might explain the correlated functional status among segregating V segments, but an unknown experimental factor could not be ruled out. The presence/absence analyses assumed that sequencing depth was roughly uniform across donors, and that assumption may not be true. The study gave a list of some 150 TCR beta chains associated with cytomegalovirus. The cohort was sequenced for TCR beta chains only, and without alpha or paired-chain data the features that could be detected were limited. In a later analysis, most CMV-associated TCR beta chains were found to appear HLA-restricted, with HLA associations seemingly driven largely by CMV exposure. In a later analysis, TCR association rates were found to vary across HLA loci, with the most associated TCRs seen for DRB1 alleles and the fewest for HLA-C alleles. Because counts were too low, about 17 rarely observed V segments, including chromosome 9 orphons, were excluded from the earlier analysis of 587 of the donors.

The cohort was made up of under 800 healthy bone marrow donors. All cohort members were sampled while nominally healthy, although unrecorded immune exposures were likely present. The donor tested CMV seropositive, placing the donor among the 250 to 350 seropositive members of the cohort. A peripheral blood sample was provided by each donor, and peripheral blood mononuclear cells were used for TCR beta sequencing. The Qiagen DNeasy Blood Extraction Kit was used to extract genomic DNA from the blood cell samples. From the cysteine up to the phenylalanine, the CDR3 has a length of 12 residues. The kept DNA is CDR3 alone, 36 bases in frame from the first base. V is pared back by 4 bases and J by 3 bases, with 7 bases lying between the germline termini. As encoded in the germline V gene (reference sequence), CDR1 is SGHKS while CDR2 is YYEKEE. Library prep was done by the immunoSEQ multiplex PCR assay. The multiplex PCR relied on a mix of 60 forward primers for TCR Vbeta segments and 13 reverse primers for TCR Jbeta segments. The CDR3 region of rearranged TCR beta genes was amplified from genomic DNA by a multiplex PCR assay. The Illumina HiSeq System was used to sequence the amplified TCR beta libraries as 87-base-pair reads. The paper's data handling went like this. A later analysis counted approximately 76 million unique TCR beta chains across the 500 to 850 repertoires, and 9.5 million to 11 million of these chains were shared by at least two donors. Raw reads were error-corrected and collapsed into unique sequences by a nearest-neighbor algorithm in which closely related sequences were merged to remove PCR and sequencing errors. To assign V, D and J gene segments, CDR3 sequences were aligned to IMGT reference sequences. For a sequence to be retained, a match of at least six nucleotides to both a V gene segment and a J gene segment was required. Rearrangements were classified as productive when the CDR3 lacked stop codons and remained in frame with V and J, and all other rearrangements were classified as non-productive. Following IMGT convention, CDR3 was defined as the stretch from the second conserved V-encoded cysteine up to the conserved J-encoded phenylalanine. The earlier analysis of about 570 of the donors excluded any sequence lacking an unambiguous match to a single V gene segment. An earlier analysis of 500 to 700 of the donors classified V segments as functional when productive rearrangements were above 56.7% and as segregating when the standard deviation between donors was above 5%. To diagnose cytomegalovirus status from the catalog of TCR beta chain sequences, a statistical classification framework was built. In a later analysis, TCR nucleotide sequences were compared against IMGT/GENE-DB human TR gene sequences so that V and J genes could be assigned. In a later analysis, CDR3 sequences and most-parsimonious VDJ recombination scenarios were assigned using the TCRdist pipeline. In a later analysis, each TCR beta chain was defined by its CDR3 amino acid sequence together with its V-gene family, and reads lacking a unique V-gene family were excluded. A later analysis removed 450 to 600 highly shared, low-generation-probability nucleotide sequences to deal with suspected cross-contamination and a sequencing artifact. In a later analysis, a clonal expansion index was calculated for each public chain from normalized within-repertoire ranks of inferred template counts. In a later analysis, generation probabilities were computed using a VDJ recombination model fitted to out-of-frame rearrangements, and the results were checked against IGoR. In a later analysis, TCR-TCR, TCR-HLA and TCR-CMV co-occurrence was scored with hypergeometric tests, and a repertoire-size bias correction was applied to TCR pairs. A later analysis estimated false discovery rates by permuting HLA or CMV assignments 20 times. In a later analysis, co-occurring TCRs were grouped using DBSCAN, and TCRdist sequence similarity was added for clustering within HLA-allele-positive subsets. Repertoires with fewer than 30,000 or more than 120,000 public chains were left out of co-occurrence clustering, as were several repertoires with anomalous nucleotide sharing. TCRdb retrieved this table from immuneACCESS and kept in-frame rearrangements only. Not all clones are present; in checked studies, unresolved V genes account for under half, and no reason is known for the remainder. The DNA gave D and trimming, while V, J and clone size come from that table. This sample has over 150,000 clones in its table, and approximately 80% of those were observed once. The ten largest clones add up to about 11% of the sample.

Sequenced material: PBMCs. This sequence originates from a man in his fifties or sixties in good health and CMV-seropositive. This chain joins TRBV5-5 to TRBJ2-5, and perhaps TRBD2 as D gene, on 6 matching bases. The CDR3 in this case is CASSRLEETQYF. The DNA reads TGTGCCAGCAGCAGACTAGAAGAGACCCAGTACTTC. The full variable domain, with segments outside the CDR3 supplied by the reference TRBV5-5 and TRBJ2-5 proteins, appears as DAGVTQSPTHLIKTRGQQVTLRCSPISGHKSVSWYQQVLGQGPQFIFQYYEKEERGRGNFPDRFSARQFPNYSSELNVNALLLGDSALYLCASSRLEETQYFGPGTRLLVL.